Below, one TCR beta chain is given with its context. Some clones are missing from TCRdb's copy, which holds only in-frame ones; the method was immunoSEQ multiplex PCR. The repertoire includes some 330,000 clones, 80% to 90% of them detected once, and over 4.5% sits in the top ten. These data come from a study of blood T cell repertoires in COVID-19. The CDR3 covers 14 residues. V was shortened by 7 bases and J by 6 bases, with 17 bases between the two germline ends. The germline V gene encodes CDR1 LNHDA and CDR2 SQIVND (reference sequence). The clonotype originates from a man in his thirties or forties who had recovered from COVID-19. The chain links TRBV19 to TRBJ2-3, with D maybe TRBD1 (5 bases). The sample consisted of PBMCs or T cells enriched from blood (not recorded which). CDR3 loop: CASTGRPGADTQYF. CDR3 coding DNA: TGTGCCAGTACGGGCAGACCTGGGGCCGATACGCAGTATTTT.